This T cell receptor beta chain was obtained from a study of OX40 agonist ivuxolimab in advanced cancers. Regarding the study as a whole: A proportion of nonresponders additionally exhibited low normalized T-cell clonal expansion.

Clones were sequenced by immunoSEQ multiplex PCR, and TCRdb holds only the in-frame ones, with some missing. The sample consists of tens of thousands of clones, roughly 84% of them appearing once. Blood was sampled at baseline, cycle 4 day 1, and cycle 7 day 1. With regard to this clone: Its antigen remains unknown.

The CDR3 runs to 15 residues. Germline values: CDR1 MNHEY, CDR2 SVGAGI. The J segment lost 1 base and the V segment lost 4 bases, leaving 4 bases of the junction unmatched. Specimen: CD4+ or CD8+ T cells sorted from blood, collected in a trial of the OX40 agonist ivuxolimab. The rearrangement joins TRBV6-5 to TRBJ1-5, with TRBD1 matching 7 bases. The TCR comes from an adult with an advanced solid tumor such as melanoma, head and neck, liver or kidney cancer. This chain's CDR3 is CASSSKQGSNQPQHF. For the CDR3, the DNA is TGTGCCAGCAGTTCGAAACAGGGGAGCAATCAGCCCCAGCATTTT.